The T cell receptor (beta chain) described here comes from a study of blood T cell repertoires in COVID-19. About the study: The United States, Italy and Spain supplied acute and convalescent COVID-19 samples. The cDNA or gDNA used as material had been derived from T cells, B-cell-depleted T cells, or PBMCs.

In the authors' workflow: Amplification from reference gene primers served as the basis for estimated nucleated cell counts. The table came from immunoSEQ multiplex PCR; TCRdb's copy has only in-frame clones and leaves some out. V and J calls and clone size follow that table, whereas D and trimming were derived from the DNA. In the table there are about 90,000 clones, less than 80% of which are singletons. Germline V lookup: CDR1 SNHLY, CDR2 FYNNEI. There are 16 residues in the CDR3. V was shortened by 3 bases and J by 1 base, with 15 bases between the two germline ends. The origin of this receptor is a woman of 80 years or more with acute or convalescent COVID-19. This chain connects TRBV2 to TRBJ1-2; no firm D call. The sample taken for sequencing was peripheral blood. In DNA form, the CDR3 reads TGTGCCAGCAGTGACGCCCTGCAACCCTATAACTATGGCTACACCTTC. Residues: CASSDALQPYNYGYTF.